This T cell receptor beta chain was obtained from a study of OX40 agonist ivuxolimab in advanced cancers. Study-wide context: Three patients, one with hepatocellular carcinoma and two with cutaneous melanoma, responded partially.

Enrollment shut out patients with autoimmune disease history or systemic immunosuppression. Blood sampling took place at baseline, cycle 4 day 1, and cycle 7 day 1. The germline V gene encodes CDR1 LNHDA and CDR2 SQIVND (reference sequence). CDR3 size: 14 residues. With V trimmed by 4 bases and J by 6 bases, 6 bases remained unmatched. Sequencing was performed with immunoSEQ multiplex PCR; in TCRdb, only in-frame clones are kept and a portion is missing. The sample consists of about 84,000 clones, approximately 95% of them appearing once. Sample: CD4+ or CD8+ T cells sorted from blood, taken in a trial of the OX40 agonist ivuxolimab. The TCR was taken from an adult with an advanced solid tumor such as melanoma, head and neck, liver or kidney cancer. The chain is built from TRBV19 and TRBJ2-1, with TRBD2 matching 7 bases. CDR3 sequence: CASSTREGPNEQFF. CDR3 nucleotides: TGTGCCAGTAGTACTAGGGAGGGACCCAATGAGCAGTTCTTC.